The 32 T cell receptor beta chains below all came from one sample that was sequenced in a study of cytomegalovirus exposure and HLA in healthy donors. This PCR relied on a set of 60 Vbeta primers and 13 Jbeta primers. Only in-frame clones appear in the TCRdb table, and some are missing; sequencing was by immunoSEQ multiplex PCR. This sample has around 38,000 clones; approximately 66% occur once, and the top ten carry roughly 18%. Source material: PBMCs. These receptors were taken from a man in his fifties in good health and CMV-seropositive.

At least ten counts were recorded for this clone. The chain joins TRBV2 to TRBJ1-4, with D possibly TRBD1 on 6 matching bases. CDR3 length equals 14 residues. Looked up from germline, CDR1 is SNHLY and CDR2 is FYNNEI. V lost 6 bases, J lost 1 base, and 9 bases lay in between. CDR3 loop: CASSLQGTNEKLFF. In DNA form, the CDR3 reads TGTGCCAGCAGCTTACAGGGAACTAATGAAAAACTGTTTTTT.

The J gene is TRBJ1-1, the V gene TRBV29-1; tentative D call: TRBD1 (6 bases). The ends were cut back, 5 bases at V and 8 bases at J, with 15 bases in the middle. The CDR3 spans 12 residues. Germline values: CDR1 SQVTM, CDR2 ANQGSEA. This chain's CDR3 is CSVSRDTLEAFF. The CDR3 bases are TGCAGCGTTAGCCGGGACACCTTAGAAGCTTTCTTT.

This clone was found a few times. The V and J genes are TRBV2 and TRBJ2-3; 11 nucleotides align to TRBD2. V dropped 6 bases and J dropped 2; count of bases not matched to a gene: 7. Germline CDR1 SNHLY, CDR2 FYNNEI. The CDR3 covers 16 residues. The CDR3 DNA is TGTGCCAGCAGCGTCGGGACTAGCGGATTCACAGATACGCAGTATTTT. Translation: CASSVGTSGFTDTQYF.

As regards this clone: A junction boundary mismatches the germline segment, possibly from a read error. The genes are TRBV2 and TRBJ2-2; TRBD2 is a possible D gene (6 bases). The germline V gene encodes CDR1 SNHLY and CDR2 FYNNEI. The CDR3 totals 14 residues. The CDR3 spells CASRGGTLTGELFF. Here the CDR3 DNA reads TGTGCCAGCAGGGGGGGAACCCTCACCGGGGAGCTGTTCTTT.

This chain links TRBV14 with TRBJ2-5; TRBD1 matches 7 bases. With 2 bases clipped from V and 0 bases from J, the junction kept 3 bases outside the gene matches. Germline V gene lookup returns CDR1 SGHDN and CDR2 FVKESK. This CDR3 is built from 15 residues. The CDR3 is CASSQNRGYQETQYF. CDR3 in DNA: TGTGCCAGCAGCCAAAACAGGGGATACCAAGAGACCCAGTACTTC.

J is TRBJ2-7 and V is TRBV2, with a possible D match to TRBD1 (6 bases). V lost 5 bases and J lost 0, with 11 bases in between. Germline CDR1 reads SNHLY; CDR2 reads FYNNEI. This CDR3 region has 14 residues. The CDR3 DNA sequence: TGTGCCAGCAGTCCAGGACAGACCTCCTACGAGCAGTACTTC. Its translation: CASSPGQTSYEQYF. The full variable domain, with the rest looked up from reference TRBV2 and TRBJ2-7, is EPEVTQTPSHQVTQMGQEVILRCVPISNHLYFYWYRQILGQKVEFLVSFYNNEISEKSEIFDDQFSVERPDGSNFTLKIRSTKLEDSAMYFCASSPGQTSYEQYFGPGTRLTVT.

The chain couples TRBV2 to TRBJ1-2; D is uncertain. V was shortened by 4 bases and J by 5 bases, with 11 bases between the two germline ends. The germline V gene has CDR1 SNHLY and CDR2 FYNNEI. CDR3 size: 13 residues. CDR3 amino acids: CASSGDIRYGYTF. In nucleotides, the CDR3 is TGTGCCAGCAGTGGTGACATTAGGTATGGCTACACCTTC.

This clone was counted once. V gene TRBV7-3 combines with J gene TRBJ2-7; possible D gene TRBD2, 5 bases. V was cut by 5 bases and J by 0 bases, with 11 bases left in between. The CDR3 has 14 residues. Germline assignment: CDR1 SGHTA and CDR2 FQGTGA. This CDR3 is CASSPGRSSYEQYF. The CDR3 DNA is TGTGCCAGCAGCCCGGGGAGAAGCTCCTACGAGCAGTACTTC. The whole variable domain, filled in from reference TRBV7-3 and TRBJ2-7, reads GAGVSQTPSNKVTEKGKYVELRCDPISGHTALYWYRQSLGQGPEFLIYFQGTGAADDSGLPNDRFFAVRPEGSVSTLKIQRTERGDSAVYLCASSPGRSSYEQYFGPGTRLTVT.

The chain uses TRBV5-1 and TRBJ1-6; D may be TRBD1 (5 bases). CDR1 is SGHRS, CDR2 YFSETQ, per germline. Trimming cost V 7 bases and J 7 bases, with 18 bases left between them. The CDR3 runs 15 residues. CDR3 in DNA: TGCGCCAGCCGATCTACGGGACTCTCCAATTCACCCCTCCACTTT. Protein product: CASRSTGLSNSPLHF.

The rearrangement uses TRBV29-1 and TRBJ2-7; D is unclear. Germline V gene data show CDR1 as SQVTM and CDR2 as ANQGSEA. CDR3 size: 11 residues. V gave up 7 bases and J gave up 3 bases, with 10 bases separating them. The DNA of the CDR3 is TGCAGCGGTGGCCGGAGCTACGAGCAGTACTTC. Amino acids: CSGGRSYEQYF.

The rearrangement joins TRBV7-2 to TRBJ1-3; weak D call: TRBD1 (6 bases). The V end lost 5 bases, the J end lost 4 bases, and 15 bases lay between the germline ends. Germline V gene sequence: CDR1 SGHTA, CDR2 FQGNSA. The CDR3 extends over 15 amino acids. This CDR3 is CASSLGGAPGNTIYF. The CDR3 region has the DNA TGTGCCAGCAGCCTCGGGGGGGCGCCGGGAAACACCATATATTTT.

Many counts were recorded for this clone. CDR3 sequence reads: CASSGTSGVTYNEQFF. The CDR3 DNA sequence: TGTGCCAGCAGTGGGACTAGCGGGGTAACCTACAATGAGCAGTTCTTC. The chain couples TRBV6-1 to TRBJ2-1; 12 bases align to TRBD2. J gave up 2 bases and V 4 bases, and 3 bases lay outside the gene matches. CDR3 length: 16 residues. Germline V gene data show CDR1 as MNHNS and CDR2 as SASEGT.

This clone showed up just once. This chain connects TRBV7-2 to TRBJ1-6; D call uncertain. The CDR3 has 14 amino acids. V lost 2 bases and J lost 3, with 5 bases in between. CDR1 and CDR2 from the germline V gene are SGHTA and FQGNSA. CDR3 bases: TGTGCCAGCAGCTTACCAGGCTATAATTCACCCCTCCACTTT. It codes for CASSLPGYNSPLHF.

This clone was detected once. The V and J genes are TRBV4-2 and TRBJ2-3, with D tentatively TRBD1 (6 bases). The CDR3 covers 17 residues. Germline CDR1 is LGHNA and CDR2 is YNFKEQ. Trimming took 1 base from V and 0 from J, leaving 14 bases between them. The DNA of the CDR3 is TGTGCCAGCAGCCAAGGGGTGACAGGAGATAGCACAGATACGCAGTATTTT. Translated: CASSQGVTGDSTDTQYF.

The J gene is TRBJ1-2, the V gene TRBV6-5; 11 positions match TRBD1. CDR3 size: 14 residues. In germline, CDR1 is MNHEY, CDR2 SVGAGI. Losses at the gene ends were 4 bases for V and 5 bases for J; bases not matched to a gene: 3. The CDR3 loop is CASSWTGGGYGYTF. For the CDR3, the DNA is TGTGCCAGCAGTTGGACAGGGGGCGGTTATGGCTACACCTTC.

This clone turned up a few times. CDR3 coding DNA: TGCGCCAGCAGCCCCGGGACAGGGGGGCCCTACGAGCAGTACTTC. This gives the protein CASSPGTGGPYEQYF. V is TRBV4-3 and J is TRBJ2-7, with TRBD1 matching 11 bases. The CDR3 runs 15 residues. The germline gives CDR1 LGHNA, CDR2 YSLEER. After removal of 4 bases from V and 2 bases from J, the junction contained 4 bases not matched to a gene.

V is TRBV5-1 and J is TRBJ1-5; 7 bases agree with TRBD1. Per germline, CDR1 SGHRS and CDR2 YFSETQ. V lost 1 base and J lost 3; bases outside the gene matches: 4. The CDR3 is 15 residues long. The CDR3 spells CASSLSGGNNQPQHF. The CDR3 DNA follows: TGCGCCAGCAGCTTGTCAGGGGGGAACAATCAGCCCCAGCATTTT.

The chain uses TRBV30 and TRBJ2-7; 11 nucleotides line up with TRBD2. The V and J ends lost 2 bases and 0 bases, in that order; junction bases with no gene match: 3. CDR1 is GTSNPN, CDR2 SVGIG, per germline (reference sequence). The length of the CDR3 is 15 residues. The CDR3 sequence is CAWSPLAGVSYEQYF. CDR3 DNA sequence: TGTGCCTGGAGTCCACTAGCGGGGGTCTCCTACGAGCAGTACTTC.

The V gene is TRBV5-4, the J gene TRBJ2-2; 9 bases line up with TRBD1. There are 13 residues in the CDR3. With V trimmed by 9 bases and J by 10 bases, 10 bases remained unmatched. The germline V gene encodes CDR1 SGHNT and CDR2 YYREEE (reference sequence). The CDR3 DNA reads TGTGCCATTGGGACAGGGCGTCCTGCGGAGCTGTTTTTT. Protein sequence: CAIGTGRPAELFF. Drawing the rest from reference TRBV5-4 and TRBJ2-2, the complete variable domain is ETGVTQSPTHLIKTRGQQVTLRCSSQSGHNTVSWYQQALGQGPQFIFQYYREEENGRGNFPPRFSGLQFPNYSSELNVNALELDDSALYLCAIGTGRPAELFFGEGSRLTVL.

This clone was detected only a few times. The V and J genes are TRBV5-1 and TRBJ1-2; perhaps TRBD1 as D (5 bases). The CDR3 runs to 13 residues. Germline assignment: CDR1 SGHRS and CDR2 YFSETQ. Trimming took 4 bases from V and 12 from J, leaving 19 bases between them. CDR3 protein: CASSPGTVREDTF. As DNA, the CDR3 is TGCGCCAGCAGCCCCGGGACGGTCCGGGAGGACACCTTC.

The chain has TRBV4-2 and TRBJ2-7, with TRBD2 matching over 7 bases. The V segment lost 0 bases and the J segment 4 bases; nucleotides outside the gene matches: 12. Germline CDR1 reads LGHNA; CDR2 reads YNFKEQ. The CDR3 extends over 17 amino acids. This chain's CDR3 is CASSQDLPLAAPYEQYF. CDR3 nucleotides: TGTGCCAGCAGCCAAGATCTCCCCCTAGCGGCCCCGTACGAGCAGTACTTC.

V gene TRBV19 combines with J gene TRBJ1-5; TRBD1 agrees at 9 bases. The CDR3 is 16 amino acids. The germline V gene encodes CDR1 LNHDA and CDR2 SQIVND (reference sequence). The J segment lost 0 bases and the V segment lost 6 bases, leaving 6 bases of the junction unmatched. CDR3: CASRGTGLNSNQPQHF. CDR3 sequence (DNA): TGTGCCAGTAGAGGGACAGGGCTGAATAGCAATCAGCCCCAGCATTTT.

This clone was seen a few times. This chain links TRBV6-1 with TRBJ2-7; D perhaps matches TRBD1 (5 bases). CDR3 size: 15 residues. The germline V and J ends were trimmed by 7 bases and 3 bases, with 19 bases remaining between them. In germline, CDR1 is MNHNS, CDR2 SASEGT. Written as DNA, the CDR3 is TGTGCCAGCACTGGGATTAGCAGGGTGGACTACGAGCAGTACTTC. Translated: CASTGISRVDYEQYF.

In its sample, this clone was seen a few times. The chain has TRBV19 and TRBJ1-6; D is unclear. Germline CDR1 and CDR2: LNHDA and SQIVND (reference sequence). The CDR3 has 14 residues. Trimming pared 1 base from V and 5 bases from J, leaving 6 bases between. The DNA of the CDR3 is TGTGCCAGTAGTATAGGCGGCAATAATTCACCCCTCCACTTT. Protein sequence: CASSIGGNNSPLHF.

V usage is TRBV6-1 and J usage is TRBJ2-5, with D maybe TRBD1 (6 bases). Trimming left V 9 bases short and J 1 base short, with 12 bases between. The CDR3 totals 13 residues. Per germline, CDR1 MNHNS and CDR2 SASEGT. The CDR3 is CASTGHVQETQYF. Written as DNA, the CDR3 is TGTGCCAGTACGGGACATGTCCAAGAGACCCAGTACTTC.

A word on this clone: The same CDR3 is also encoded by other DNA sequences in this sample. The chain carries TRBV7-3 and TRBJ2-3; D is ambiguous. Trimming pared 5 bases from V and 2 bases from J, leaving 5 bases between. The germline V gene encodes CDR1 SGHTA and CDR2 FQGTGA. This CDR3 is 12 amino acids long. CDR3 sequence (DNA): TGTGCCAGCAGCCCTTCCACAGATACGCAGTATTTT. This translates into CASSPSTDTQYF.

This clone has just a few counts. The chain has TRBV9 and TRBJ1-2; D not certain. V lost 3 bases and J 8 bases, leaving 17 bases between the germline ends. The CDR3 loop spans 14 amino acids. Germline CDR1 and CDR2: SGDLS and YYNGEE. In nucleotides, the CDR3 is TGTGCCAGCAGCGGCCGGGAGCCCGGACGAGGCTACACCTTC. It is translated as CASSGREPGRGYTF.

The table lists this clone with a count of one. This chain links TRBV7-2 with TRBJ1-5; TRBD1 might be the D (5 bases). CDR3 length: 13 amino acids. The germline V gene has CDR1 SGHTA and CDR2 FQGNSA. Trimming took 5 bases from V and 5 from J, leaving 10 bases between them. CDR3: CASSQDSYQPQHF. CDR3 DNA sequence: TGTGCCAGCAGCCAAGACAGCTATCAGCCCCAGCATTTT.

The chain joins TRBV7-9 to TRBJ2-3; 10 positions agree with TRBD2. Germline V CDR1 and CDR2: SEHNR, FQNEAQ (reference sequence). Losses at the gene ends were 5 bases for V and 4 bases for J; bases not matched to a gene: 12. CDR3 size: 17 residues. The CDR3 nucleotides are TGTGCCAGCAGCCAACCCCCCGGGACTAGCGTAGCAGATACGCAGTATTTT. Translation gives CASSQPPGTSVADTQYF.

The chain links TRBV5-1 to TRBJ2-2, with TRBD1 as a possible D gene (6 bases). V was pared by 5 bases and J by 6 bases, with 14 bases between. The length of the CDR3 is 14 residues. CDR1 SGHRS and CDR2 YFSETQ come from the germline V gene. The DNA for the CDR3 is TGCGCCAGCAGTAGGGACAATGGGGCCGGGGAGCTGTTTTTT. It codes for CASSRDNGAGELFF.

This CDR3 is CASSSWEGINEQYF. The CDR3 DNA sequence: TGTGCCAGCTCGAGTTGGGAGGGGATCAACGAGCAGTACTTC. The V call is TRBV28, the J call TRBJ2-7; 7 positions agree with TRBD2. This CDR3 is 14 amino acids long. V trimming: 8 bases; J trimming: 5 bases; junction bases outside the gene matches: 12. The germline gives CDR1 MDHEN, CDR2 SYDVKM.

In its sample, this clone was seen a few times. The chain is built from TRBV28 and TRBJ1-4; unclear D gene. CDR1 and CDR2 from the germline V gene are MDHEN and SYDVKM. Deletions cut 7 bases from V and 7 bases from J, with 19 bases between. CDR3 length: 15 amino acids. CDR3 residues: CASTSPEGGSEKLFF. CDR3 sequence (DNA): TGTGCCAGCACCTCCCCGGAGGGCGGGTCTGAAAAACTGTTTTTT.